This TCR beta chain was sequenced in a study of identical twins. The germline V gene has CDR1 SGHAT and CDR2 FQNNGV. V lost 5 bases and J 9 bases, leaving 14 bases between the germline ends. The CDR3 runs 13 residues. Many counts were recorded for this clonotype. TCRdb reanalysed the 5' RACE reads using MiXCR and keeps one entry per CDR3 protein. This sample has about 520,000 distinct CDR3 sequences, with 20% to 25% found just once. These records were also assigned to another study, of T cells expressing NK-cell markers.

The sequence was obtained from a woman aged 18-35 years in good health. Sequencing was done on a sample of CD4+ T cells sorted from blood. The chain has TRBV11-2 and TRBJ2-1; no firm D call. The CDR3: CASSPTVRVEQFF. Written as DNA, the CDR3 is TGTGCCAGCAGCCCCACCGTCCGGGTTGAGCAGTTCTTC.